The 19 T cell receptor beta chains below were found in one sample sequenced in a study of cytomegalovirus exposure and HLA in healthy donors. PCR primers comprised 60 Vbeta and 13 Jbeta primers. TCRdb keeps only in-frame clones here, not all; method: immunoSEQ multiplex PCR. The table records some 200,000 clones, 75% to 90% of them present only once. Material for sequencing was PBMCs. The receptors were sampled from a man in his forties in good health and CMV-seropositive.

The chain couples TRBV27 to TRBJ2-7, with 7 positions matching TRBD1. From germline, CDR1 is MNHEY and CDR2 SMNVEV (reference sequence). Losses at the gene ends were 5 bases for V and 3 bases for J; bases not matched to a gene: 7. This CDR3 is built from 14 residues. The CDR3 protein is CASSKPGQSYEQYF. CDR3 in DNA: TGTGCCAGCAGTAAACCGGGACAGAGCTACGAGCAGTACTTC.

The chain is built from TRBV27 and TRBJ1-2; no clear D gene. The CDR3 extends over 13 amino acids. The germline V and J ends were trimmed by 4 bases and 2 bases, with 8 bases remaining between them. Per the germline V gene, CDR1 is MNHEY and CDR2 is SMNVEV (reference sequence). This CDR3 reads CASSSTVNYGYTF. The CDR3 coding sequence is TGTGCCAGCAGTTCCACGGTGAACTATGGCTACACCTTC.

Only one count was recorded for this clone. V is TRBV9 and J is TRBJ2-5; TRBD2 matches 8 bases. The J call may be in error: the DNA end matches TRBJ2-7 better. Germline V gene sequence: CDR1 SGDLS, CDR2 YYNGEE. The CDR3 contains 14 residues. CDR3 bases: TGTGCCAGCAGCGCGGGGGGGGGCACCTACGAGCAGTACTTC. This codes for CASSAGGGTYEQYF.

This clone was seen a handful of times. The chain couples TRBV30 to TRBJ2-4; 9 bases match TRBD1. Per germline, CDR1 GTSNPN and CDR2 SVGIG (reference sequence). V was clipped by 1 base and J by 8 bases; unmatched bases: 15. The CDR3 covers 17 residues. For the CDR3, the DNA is TGTGCCTGGAGTGAGAGTATACGGGACAGGGCTGTAGACATTCAGTACTTC. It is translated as CAWSESIRDRAVDIQYF.

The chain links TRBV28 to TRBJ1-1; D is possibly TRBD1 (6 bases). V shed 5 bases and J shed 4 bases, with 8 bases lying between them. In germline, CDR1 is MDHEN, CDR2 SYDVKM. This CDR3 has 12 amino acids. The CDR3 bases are TGTGCCAGCAGTCCCAGGGGCACTGAAGCTTTCTTT. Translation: CASSPRGTEAFF.

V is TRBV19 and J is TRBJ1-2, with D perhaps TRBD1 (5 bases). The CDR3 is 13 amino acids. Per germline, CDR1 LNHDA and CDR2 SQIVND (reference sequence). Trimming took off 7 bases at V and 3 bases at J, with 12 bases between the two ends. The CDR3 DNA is TGTGCCAGTATCAGGGCAGGAGACTATGGCTACACCTTC. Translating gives CASIRAGDYGYTF.

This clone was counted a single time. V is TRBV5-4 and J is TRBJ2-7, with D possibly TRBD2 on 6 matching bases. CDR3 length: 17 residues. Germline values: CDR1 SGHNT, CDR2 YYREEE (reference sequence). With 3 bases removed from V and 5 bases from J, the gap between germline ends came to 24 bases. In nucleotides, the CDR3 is TGTGCCAGCAGCTCACAGCTAACAGCGGGTCCCGGGGACGAGCAGTACTTC. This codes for CASSSQLTAGPGDEQYF.

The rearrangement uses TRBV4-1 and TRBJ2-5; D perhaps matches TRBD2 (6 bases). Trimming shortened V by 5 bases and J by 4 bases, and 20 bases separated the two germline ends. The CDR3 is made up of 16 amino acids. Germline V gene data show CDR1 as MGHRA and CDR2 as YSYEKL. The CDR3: CASSFQAGLRAETQYF. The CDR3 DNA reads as TGCGCCAGCAGCTTCCAAGCAGGACTACGGGCAGAGACCCAGTACTTC.

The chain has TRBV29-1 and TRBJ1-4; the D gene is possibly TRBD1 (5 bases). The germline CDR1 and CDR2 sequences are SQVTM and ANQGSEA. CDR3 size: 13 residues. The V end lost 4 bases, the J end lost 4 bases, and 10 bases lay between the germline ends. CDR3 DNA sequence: TGCAGCGTTGCGACGGGGGGTAATGAAAAACTGTTTTTT. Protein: CSVATGGNEKLFF.

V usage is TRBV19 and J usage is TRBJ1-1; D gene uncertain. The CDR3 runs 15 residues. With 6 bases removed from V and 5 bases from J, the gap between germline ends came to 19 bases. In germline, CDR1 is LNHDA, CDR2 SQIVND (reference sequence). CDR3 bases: TGTGCCAGTAGGGGTAATAACATGGGCAGAACTGAAGCTTTCTTT. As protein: CASRGNNMGRTEAFF. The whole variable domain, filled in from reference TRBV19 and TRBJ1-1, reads DGGITQSPKYLFRKEGQNVTLSCEQNLNHDAMYWYRQDPGQGLRLIYYSQIVNDFQKGDIAEGYSVSREKKESFPLTVTSAQKNPTAFYLCASRGNNMGRTEAFFGQGTRLTVV.

The CDR3 sequence: CASSLTRGGAATQYF. The CDR3 DNA sequence: TGTGCCAGCAGCTTAACGCGCGGGGGGGCCGCTACGCAGTATTTT. The chain recombines TRBV7-3 with TRBJ2-3; 9 nucleotides align to TRBD2. The CDR3 covers 15 residues. V lost 0 bases, J lost 8 bases, and 6 bases stayed unmatched. Germline-derived CDR1 and CDR2 are SGHTA and FQGTGA.

The CDR3 DNA is TGTGCCAGCAGTCCGGAGGGGACTAGCAATCAGCCCCAGCATTTT. Its protein product is CASSPEGTSNQPQHF. The rearrangement joins TRBV4-2 to TRBJ1-5, with D possibly TRBD1 on 5 matching bases. Germline CDR1 LGHNA, CDR2 YNFKEQ. The CDR3 extends over 15 amino acids. V lost 6 bases and J 0 bases, leaving 12 bases between the germline ends.

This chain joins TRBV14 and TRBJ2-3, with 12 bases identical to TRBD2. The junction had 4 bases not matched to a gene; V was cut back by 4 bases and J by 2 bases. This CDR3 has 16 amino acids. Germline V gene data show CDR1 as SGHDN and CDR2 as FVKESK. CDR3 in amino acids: CASSPTSGGFTDTQYF. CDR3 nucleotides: TGTGCCAGCAGCCCGACTAGCGGGGGATTCACAGATACGCAGTATTTT.

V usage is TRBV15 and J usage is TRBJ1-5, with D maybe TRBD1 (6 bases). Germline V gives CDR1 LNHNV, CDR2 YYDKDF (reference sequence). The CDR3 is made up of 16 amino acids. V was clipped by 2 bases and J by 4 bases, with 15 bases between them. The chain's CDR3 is CATSRFPWTENQPQHF. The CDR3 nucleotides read TGTGCCACCAGCAGATTCCCGTGGACAGAGAATCAGCCCCAGCATTTT.

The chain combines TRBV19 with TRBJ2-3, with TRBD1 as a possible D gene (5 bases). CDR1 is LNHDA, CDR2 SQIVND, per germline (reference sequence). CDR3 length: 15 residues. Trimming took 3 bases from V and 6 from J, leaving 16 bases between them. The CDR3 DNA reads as TGTGCCAGTAGTATTAGTGGGGCTCAGGCGGATACGCAGTATTTT. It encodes CASSISGAQADTQYF.

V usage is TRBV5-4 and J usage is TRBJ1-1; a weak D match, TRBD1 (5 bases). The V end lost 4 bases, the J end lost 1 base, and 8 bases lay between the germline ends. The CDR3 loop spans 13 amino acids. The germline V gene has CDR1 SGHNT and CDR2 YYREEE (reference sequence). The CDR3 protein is CASSPGQNTEAFF. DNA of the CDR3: TGTGCCAGCAGCCCCGGACAGAACACTGAAGCTTTCTTT.

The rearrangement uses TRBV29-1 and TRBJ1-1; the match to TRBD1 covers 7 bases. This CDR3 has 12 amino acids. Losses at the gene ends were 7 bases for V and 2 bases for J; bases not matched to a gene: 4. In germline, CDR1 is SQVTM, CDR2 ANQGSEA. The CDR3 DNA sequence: TGCAGCGGGGACAGCGTTAACACTGAAGCTTTCTTT. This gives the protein CSGDSVNTEAFF.

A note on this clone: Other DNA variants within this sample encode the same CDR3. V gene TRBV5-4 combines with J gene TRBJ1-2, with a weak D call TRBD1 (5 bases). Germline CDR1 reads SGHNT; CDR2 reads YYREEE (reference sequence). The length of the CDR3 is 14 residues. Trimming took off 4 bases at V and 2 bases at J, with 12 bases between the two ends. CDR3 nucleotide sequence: TGTGCCAGCAGCACCGAGCAGGGCAACTATGGCTACACCTTC. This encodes CASSTEQGNYGYTF.

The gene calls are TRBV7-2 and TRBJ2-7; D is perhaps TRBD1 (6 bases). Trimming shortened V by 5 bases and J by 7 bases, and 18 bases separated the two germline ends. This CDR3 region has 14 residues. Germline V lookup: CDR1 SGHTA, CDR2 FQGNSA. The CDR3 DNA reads TGTGCCAGCAGCCCCCACACCGAGGGGGAGGAGCAGTACTTC. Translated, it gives CASSPHTEGEEQYF.